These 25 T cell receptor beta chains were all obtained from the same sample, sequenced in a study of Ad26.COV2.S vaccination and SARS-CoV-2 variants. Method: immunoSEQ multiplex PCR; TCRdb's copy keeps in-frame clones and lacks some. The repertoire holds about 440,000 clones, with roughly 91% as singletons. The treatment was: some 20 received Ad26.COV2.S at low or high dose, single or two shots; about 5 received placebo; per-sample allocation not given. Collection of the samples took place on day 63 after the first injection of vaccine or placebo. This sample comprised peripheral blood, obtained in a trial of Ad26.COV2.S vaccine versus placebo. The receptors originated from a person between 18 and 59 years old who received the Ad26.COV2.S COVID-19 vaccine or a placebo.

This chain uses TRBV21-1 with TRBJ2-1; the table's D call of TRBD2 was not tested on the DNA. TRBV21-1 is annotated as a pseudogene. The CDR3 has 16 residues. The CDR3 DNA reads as TGTGCCAGCAGCAAAGGGGGCGGGGAAAACCACAATGAGCAGTTCTTC. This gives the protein CASSKGGGENHNEQFF.

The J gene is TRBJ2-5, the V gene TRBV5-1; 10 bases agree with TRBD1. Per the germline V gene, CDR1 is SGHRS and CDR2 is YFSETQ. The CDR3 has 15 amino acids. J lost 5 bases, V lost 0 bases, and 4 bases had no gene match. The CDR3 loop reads CASSLGDRGRETQYF. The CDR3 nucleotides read TGCGCCAGCAGCTTGGGTGACAGGGGGCGTGAGACCCAGTACTTC.

The CDR3 reads CAISDVAGGRETQYF. The CDR3 DNA reads TGTGCCATCAGTGACGTAGCGGGAGGGCGAGAGACCCAGTACTTC. V usage is TRBV10-3 and J usage is TRBJ2-5, with TRBD2 identical over 11 bases. Germline CDR1 and CDR2: ENHRY and SYGVKD. Trimming at V came to 3 bases and at J to 4 bases, leaving 4 bases not matched to a gene. This CDR3 has 15 residues.

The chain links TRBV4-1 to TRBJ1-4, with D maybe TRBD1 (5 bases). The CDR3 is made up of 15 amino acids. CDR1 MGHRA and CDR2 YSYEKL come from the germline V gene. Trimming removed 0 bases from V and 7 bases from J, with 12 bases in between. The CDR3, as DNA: TGCGCCAGCAGCCAAGAGGTGGGGCCTAGTGAAAAACTGTTTTTT. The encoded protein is CASSQEVGPSEKLFF.

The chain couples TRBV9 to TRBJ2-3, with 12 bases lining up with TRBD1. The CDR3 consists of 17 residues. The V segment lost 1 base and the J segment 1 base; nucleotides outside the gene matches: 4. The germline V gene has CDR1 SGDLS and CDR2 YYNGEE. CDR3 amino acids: CASSVRGQGAGTDTQYF. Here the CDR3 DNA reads TGTGCCAGCAGCGTAAGGGGACAGGGGGCGGGCACAGATACGCAGTATTTT.

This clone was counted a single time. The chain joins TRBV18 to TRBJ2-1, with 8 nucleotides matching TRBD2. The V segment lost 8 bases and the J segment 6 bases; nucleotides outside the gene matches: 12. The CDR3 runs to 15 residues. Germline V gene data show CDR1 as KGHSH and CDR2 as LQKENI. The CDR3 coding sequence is TGTGCCAGCGTCCTCGAGGTGAGCGGGAGCAATGAGCAGTTCTTC. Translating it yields CASVLEVSGSNEQFF.

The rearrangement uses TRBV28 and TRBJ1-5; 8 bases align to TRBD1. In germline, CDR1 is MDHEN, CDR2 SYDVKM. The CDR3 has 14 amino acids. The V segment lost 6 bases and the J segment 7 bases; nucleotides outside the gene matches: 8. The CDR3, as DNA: TGTGCCAGCAGGAGGACAGGGACTGTCCAGCCCCAGCATTTT. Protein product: CASRRTGTVQPQHF.

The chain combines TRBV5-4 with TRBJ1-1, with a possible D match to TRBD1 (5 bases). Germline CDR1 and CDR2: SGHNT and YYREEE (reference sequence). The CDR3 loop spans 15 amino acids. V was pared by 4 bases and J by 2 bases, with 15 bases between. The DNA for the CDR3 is TGTGCCAGCAGCCCGAGGGGTAGGGTTAACACTGAAGCTTTCTTT. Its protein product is CASSPRGRVNTEAFF.

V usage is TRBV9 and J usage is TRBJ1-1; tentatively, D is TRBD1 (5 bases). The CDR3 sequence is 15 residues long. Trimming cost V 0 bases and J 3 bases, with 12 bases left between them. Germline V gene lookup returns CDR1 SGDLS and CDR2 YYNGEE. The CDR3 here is CASSVGTGRDTEAFF. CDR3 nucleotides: TGTGCCAGCAGCGTAGGAACAGGAAGGGACACTGAAGCTTTCTTT.

The CDR3 nucleotides read TGTGCCAGCTCACCGACAGGACAGGGGGCTCATGAGCAGTTCTTC. Protein: CASSPTGQGAHEQFF. The chain joins TRBV18 to TRBJ2-1; 11 bases map to TRBD1. V was clipped by 3 bases and J by 8 bases; unmatched bases: 6. The CDR3 totals 15 residues. Germline lookup yields CDR1 KGHSH and CDR2 LQKENI.

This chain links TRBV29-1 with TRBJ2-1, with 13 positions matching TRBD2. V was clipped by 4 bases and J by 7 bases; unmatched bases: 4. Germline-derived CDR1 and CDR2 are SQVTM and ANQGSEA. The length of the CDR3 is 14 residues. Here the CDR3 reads CSVVGLAGRNEQFF. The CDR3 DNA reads TGCAGCGTTGTGGGACTAGCGGGAAGGAATGAGCAGTTCTTC.

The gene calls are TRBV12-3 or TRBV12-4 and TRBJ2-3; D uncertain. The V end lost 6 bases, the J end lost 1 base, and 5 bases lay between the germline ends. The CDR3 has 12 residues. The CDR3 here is CASSPGTDTQYF. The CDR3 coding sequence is TGTGCCAGCAGCCCCGGCACAGATACGCAGTATTTT.

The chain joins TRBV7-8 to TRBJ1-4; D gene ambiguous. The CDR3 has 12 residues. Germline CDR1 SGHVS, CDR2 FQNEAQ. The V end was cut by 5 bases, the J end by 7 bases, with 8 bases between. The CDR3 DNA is TGTGCCAGCAGCAGAGACGGTGAAAAACTGTTTTTT. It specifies CASSRDGEKLFF.

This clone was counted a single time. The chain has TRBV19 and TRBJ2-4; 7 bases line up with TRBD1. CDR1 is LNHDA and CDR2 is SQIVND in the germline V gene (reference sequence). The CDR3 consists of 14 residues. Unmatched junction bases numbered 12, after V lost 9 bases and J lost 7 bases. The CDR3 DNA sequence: TGTGCCAGGTTTATGGACAGGAGTGTCAACATTCAGTACTTC. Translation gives CARFMDRSVNIQYF.

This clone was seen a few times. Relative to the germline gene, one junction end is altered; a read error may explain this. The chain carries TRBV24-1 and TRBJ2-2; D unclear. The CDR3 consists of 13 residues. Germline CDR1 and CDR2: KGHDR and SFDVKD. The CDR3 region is CATTDPGRGELFF. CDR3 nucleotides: TGTGCCACCACTGATCCCGGAAGGGGGGAGCTGTTTTTT.

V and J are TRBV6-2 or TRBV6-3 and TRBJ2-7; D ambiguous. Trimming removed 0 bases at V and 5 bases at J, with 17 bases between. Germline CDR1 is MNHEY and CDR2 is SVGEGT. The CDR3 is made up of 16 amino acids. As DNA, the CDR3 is TGTGCCAGCAGTTACTCCGTTGGGCAAACGTTCGACGAGCAGTACTTC. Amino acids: CASSYSVGQTFDEQYF.

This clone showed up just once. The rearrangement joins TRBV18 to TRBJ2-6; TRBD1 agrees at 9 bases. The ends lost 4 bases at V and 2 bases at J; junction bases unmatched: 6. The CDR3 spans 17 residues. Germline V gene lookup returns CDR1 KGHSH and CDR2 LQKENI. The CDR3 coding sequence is TGTGCCAGCTCACAGGGACAGGGTTTAACTGGGGCCAACGTCCTGACTTTC. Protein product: CASSQGQGLTGANVLTF.

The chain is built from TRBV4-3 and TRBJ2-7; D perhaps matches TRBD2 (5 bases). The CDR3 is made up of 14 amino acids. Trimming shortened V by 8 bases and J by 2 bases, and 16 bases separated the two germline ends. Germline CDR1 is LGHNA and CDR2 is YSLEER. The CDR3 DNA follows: TGCGCCAGCGGACTTGGGCTGGGAACCTACGAGCAGTACTTC. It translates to CASGLGLGTYEQYF.

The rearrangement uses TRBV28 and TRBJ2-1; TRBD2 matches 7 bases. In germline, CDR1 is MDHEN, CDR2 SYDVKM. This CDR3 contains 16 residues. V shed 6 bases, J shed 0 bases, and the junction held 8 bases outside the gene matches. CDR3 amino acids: CASSPLLADSYNEQFF. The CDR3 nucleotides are TGTGCCAGCAGCCCTCTCCTAGCGGACTCCTACAATGAGCAGTTCTTC.

The CDR3 bases are TGTGCCAGCAGTAGACTAGCGGAGCTCTCCTACAATGAGCAGTTCTTC. Translated: CASSRLAELSYNEQFF. The rearrangement uses TRBV2 and TRBJ2-1; 9 nucleotides line up with TRBD2. The CDR3 has 16 residues. V shed 5 bases and J 0 bases; nucleotides not matched to a gene: 5. CDR1 is SNHLY and CDR2 is FYNNEI in the germline V gene.

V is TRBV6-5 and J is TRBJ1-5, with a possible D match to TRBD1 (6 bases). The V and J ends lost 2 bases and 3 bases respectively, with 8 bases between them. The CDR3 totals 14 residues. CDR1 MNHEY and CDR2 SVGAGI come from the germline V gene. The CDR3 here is CASSYQGYNQPQHF. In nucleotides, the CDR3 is TGTGCCAGCAGTTACCAGGGGTACAATCAGCCCCAGCATTTT.

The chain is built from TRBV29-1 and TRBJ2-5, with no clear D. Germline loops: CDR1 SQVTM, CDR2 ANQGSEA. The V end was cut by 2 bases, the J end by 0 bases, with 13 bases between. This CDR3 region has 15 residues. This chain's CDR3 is CSVERRVTDQETQYF. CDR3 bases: TGCAGCGTTGAAAGGCGCGTAACAGACCAAGAGACCCAGTACTTC.

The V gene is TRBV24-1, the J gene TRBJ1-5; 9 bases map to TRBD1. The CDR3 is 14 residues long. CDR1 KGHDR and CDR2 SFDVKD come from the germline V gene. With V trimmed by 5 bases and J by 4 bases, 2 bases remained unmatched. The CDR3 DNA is TGTGCCACCAGTGCGGACAGGGGTAATCAGCCCCAGCATTTT. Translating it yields CATSADRGNQPQHF.

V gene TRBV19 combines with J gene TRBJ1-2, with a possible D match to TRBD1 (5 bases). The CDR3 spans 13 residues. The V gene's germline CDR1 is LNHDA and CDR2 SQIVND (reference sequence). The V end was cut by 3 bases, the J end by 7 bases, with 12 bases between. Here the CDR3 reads CASSMWQQGGYTF. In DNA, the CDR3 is TGTGCCAGTAGTATGTGGCAGCAGGGTGGCTACACCTTC.

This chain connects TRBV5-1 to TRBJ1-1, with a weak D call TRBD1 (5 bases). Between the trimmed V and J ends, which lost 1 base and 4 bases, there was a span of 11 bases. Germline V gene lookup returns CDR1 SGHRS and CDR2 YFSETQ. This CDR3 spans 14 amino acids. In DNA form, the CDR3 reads TGCGCCAGCAGCTTGAGGCAGGGTGGCACTGAAGCTTTCTTT. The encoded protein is CASSLRQGGTEAFF.